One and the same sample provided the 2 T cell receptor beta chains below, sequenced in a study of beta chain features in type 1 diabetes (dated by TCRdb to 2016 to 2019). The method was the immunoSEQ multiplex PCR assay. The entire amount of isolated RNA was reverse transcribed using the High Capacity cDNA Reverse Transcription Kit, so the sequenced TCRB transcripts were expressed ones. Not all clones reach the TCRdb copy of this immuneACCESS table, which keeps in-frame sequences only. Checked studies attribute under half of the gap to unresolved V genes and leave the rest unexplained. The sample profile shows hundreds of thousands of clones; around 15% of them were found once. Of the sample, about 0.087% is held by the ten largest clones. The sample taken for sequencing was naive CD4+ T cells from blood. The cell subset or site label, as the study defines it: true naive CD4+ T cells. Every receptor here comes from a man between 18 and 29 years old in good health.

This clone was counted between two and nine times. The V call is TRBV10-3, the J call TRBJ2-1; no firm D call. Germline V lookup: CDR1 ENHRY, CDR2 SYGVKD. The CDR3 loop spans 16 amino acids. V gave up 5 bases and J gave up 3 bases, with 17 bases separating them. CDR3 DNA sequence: TGTGCCATCAGTATAATGGTGGATTTATACTACAATGAGCAGTTCTTC. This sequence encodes CAISIMVDLYYNEQFF.

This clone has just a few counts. The CDR3 DNA follows: TGTGCCAGCAGCTTAAGAGGACCAGGGACCACAGATACGCAGTATTTT. Its protein product is CASSLRGPGTTDTQYF. The rearrangement links TRBV11-2 to TRBJ2-3, with D possibly called TRBD1 or TRBD2 (5 bases each). Germline V gene lookup returns CDR1 SGHAT and CDR2 FQNNGV. V lost 2 bases to trimming and J lost 2 bases, with 14 bases between them. The CDR3 consists of 16 residues.